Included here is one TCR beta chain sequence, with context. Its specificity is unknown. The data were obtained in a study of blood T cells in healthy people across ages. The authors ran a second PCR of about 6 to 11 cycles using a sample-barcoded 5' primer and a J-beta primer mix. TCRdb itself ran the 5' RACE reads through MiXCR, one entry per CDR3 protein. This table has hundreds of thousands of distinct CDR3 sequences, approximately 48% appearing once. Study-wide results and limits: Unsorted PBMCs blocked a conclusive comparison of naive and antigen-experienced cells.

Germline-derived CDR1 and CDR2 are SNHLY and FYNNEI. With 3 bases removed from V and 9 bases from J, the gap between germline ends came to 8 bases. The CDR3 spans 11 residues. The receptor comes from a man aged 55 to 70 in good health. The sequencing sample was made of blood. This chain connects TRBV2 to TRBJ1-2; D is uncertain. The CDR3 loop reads CASSDWKSYTF. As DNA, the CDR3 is TGTGCCAGCAGTGATTGGAAGAGCTACACCTTC. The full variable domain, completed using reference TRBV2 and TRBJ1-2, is EPEVTQTPSHQVTQMGQEVILRCVPISNHLYFYWYRQILGQKVEFLVSFYNNEISEKSEIFDDQFSVERPDGSNFTLKIRSTKLEDSAMYFCASSDWKSYTFGSGTRLTVV.